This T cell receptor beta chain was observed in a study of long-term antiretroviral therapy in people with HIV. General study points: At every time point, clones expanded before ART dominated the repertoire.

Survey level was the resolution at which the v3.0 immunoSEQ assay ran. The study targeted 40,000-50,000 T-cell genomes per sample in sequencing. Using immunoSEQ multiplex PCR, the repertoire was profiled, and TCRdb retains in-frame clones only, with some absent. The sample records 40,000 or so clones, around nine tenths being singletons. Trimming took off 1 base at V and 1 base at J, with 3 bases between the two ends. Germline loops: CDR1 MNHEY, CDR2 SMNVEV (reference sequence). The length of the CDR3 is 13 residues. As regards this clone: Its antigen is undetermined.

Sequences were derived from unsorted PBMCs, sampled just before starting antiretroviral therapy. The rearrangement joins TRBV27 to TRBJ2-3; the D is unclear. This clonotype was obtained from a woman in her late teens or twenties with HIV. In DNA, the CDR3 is TGTGCCAGCAGTTTATGGGGCACAGATACGCAGTATTTT. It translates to CASSLWGTDTQYF.